Listed below are T cell receptor beta chains from one sample, sequenced in a study of T cells in localized non-small cell lung cancer. Clones were read by immunoSEQ multiplex PCR, and TCRdb kept only the in-frame ones, dropping some. The sample contains 35,000 to 45,000 clones, more than 90% of which appear only once. The specimen was peripheral blood, collected before any cancer treatment. Receptor source: a female donor older than 55 with stage I lung adenocarcinoma. The CDR3 runs from the conserved cysteine through the conserved F or W.

TRBV7-2	TRBJ1-1	CASSPTINTEAFF
TRBV7-2	TRBJ2-2	CASSPRSWGELFF
TRBV28	TRBJ1-4	CASSQLEKLFF
TRBV6-1	TRBJ1-2	CASRTPGSNYGYTF
TRBV7-8	TRBJ1-1	CASSSRALGGNTEAFF
TRBV5-1	TRBJ1-5	CASSPGQLLNQPQHF
TRBV6-5	TRBJ1-2	CASSYTYRGSGDGYTF
TRBV7-9	TRBJ1-6	CASSLDRVGPGGSPLHF
TRBV27	TRBJ1-5	CASSRDRVGWPQHF
TRBV19	TRBJ1-1	CASSIQKDANTEAFF
TRBV28	TRBJ2-5	CASKGGPGAWETQYF